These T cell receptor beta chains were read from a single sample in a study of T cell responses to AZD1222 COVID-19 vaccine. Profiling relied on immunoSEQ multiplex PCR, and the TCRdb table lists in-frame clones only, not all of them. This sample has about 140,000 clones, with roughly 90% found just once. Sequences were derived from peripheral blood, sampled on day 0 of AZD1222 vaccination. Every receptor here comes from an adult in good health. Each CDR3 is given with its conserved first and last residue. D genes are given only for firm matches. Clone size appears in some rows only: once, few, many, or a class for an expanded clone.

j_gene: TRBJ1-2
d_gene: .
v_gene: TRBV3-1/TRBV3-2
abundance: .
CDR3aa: CASSQEGRGGYTF
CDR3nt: TGTGCCAGCAGCCAAGAGGGACGAGGTGGCTACACCTTC

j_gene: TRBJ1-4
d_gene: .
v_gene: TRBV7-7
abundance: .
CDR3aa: CASSAQSPEAGEKLFF
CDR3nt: TGTGCCAGCAGCGCCCAGTCGCCCGAGGCCGGTGAAAAACTGTTTTTT

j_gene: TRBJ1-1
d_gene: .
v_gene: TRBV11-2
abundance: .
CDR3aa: CASSLAWAGRNTEAFF
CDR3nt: TGTGCCAGCAGCTTAGCGTGGGCAGGGCGAAACACTGAAGCTTTCTTT

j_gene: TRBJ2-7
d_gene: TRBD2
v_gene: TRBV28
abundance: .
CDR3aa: CASSLPRGSGTYEQYF
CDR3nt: TGTGCCAGCAGTCTCCCTAGAGGTAGCGGGACCTACGAGCAGTACTTC

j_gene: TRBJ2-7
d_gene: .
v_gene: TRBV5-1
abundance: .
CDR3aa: CASTPGDPKSSYEQYF
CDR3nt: TGCGCCAGCACCCCCGGAGATCCCAAAAGCTCCTACGAGCAGTACTTC

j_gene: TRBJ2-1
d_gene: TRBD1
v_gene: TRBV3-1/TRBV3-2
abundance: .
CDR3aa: CASSQTGTGRNNEQFF
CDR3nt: TGTGCCAGCAGCCAGACCGGGACAGGGAGGAACAATGAGCAGTTCTTC

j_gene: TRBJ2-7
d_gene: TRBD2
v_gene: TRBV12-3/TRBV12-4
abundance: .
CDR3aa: CASRPRGAYEQYF
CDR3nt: TGTGCCAGCAGGCCGCGGGGGGCCTACGAGCAGTACTTC

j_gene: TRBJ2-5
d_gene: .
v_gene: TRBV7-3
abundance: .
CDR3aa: CASSSEPGGTQYF
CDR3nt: TGTGCCAGCAGCTCGGAGCCCGGTGGGACCCAGTACTTC

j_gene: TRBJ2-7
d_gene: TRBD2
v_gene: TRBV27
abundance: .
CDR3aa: CASSSRGLAGRAGEQYF
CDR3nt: TGTGCCAGCAGTTCGCGAGGACTAGCGGGACGCGCCGGGGAGCAGTACTTC

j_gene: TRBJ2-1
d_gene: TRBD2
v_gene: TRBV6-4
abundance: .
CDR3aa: CASSVGTSGNEQFF
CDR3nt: TGTGCCAGCAGTGTGGGGACTAGTGGCAATGAGCAGTTCTTC

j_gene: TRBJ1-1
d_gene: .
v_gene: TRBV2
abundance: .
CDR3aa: CASSLATGNTEAFF
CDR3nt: TGTGCCAGCAGTCTCGCCACAGGAAACACTGAAGCTTTCTTT

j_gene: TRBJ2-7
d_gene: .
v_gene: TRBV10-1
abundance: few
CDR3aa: CASSYDWREQYF
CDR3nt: TGCGCCAGCAGCTACGACTGGCGCGAGCAGTACTTC

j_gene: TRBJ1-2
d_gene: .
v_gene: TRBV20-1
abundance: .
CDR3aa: CSASLRFEGYTF
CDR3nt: TGCAGTGCTAGTTTGAGGTTTGAGGGCTACACCTTC

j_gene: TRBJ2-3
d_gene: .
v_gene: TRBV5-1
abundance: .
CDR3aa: CASRGGSTSSDTQYF
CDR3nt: TGCGCCAGCAGGGGCGGCTCTACCTCGTCAGATACGCAGTATTTT

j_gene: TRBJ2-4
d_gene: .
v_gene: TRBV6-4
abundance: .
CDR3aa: CASSVQGRSGKNIQYF
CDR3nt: TGTGCCAGCAGTGTTCAGGGTCGCTCGGGCAAAAACATTCAGTACTTC

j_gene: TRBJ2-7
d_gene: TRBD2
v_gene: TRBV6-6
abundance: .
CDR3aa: CASSWGSGKSYEQYF
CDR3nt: TGTGCCAGCAGTTGGGGTAGCGGGAAGTCCTACGAGCAGTACTTC

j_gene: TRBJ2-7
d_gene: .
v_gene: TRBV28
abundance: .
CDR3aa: CASSLAYEQYF
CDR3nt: TGTGCCAGCAGTTTAGCCTACGAGCAGTACTTC

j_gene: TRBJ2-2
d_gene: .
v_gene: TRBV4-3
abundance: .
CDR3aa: CASSQGVLGGVGELFF
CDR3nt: TGCGCCAGCAGCCAAGGGGTACTAGGGGGTGTCGGGGAGCTGTTTTTT

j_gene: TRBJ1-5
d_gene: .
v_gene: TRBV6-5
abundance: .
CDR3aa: CASTIGRNQPQHF
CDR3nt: TGTGCCAGCACGATCGGCAGGAATCAGCCCCAGCATTTT

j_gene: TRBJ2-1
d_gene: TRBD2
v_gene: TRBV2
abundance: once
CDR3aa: CASSAIGRADEQFF
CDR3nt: TGTGCCAGCAGTGCCATCGGGAGGGCCGATGAGCAGTTCTTC

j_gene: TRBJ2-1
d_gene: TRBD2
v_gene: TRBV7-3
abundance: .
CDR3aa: CASSLWGGRGNEQFF
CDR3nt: TGTGCCAGCAGCTTATGGGGCGGGAGGGGCAATGAGCAGTTCTTC

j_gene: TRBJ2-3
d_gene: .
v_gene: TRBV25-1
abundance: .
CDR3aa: CASSEPYPVSTDTQYF
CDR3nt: TGTGCCAGCAGTGAGCCCTACCCAGTTAGCACAGATACGCAGTATTTT

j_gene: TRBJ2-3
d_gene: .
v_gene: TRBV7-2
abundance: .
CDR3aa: CASSLQGPDTQYF
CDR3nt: TGTGCCAGCAGCTTACAGGGCCCAGATACGCAGTATTTT

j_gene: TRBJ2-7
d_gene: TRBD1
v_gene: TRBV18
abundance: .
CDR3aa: CASSPGTGETYEQYF
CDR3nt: TGTGCCAGCTCACCGGGGACAGGGGAAACCTACGAGCAGTACTTC

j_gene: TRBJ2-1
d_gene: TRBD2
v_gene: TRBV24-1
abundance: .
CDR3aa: CATGREGNEQFF
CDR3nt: TGTGCCACCGGGCGGGAGGGCAATGAGCAGTTCTTC

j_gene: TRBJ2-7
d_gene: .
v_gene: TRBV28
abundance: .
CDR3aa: CASSLVGPPAGEQYF
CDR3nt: TGTGCCAGCAGCCTGGTGGGACCCCCGGCGGGCGAGCAGTACTTC

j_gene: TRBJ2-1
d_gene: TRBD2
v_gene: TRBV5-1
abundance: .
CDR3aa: CASSLGLAANNEQFF
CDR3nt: TGCGCCAGCAGCTTGGGCCTAGCGGCTAACAATGAGCAGTTCTTC

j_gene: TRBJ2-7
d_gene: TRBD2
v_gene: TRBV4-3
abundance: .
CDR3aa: CASSRLLAGGSGQYF
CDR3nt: TGCGCCAGCAGCCGCCTACTAGCGGGAGGTTCCGGGCAGTACTTC

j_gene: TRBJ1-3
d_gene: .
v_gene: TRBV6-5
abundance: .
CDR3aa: CASSYSSPKSGNTIYF
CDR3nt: TGTGCCAGCAGTTACTCCTCTCCGAAATCTGGAAACACCATATATTTT

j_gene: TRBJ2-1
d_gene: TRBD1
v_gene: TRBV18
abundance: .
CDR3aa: CASSRGTGLGNEQFF
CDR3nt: TGTGCCAGCTCACGGGGGACAGGGCTGGGCAATGAGCAGTTCTTC

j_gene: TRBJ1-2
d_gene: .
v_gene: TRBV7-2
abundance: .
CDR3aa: CASSLEGVRYTF
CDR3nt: TGTGCCAGCAGCTTAGAGGGGGTACGCTACACCTTC

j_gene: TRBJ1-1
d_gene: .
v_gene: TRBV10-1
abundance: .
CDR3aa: CASSESADGNTEAFF
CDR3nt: TGCGCCAGCAGTGAGTCAGCGGACGGTAACACTGAAGCTTTCTTT

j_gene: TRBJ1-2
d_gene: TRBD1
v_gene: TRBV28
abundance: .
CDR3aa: CASSMGQVYGYTF
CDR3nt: TGTGCCAGCAGCATGGGACAGGTCTATGGCTACACCTTC

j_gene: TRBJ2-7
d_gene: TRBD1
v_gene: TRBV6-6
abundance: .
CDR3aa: CASSYSGGRGRFEQYF
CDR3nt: TGTGCCAGCAGTTACTCGGGCGGAAGGGGGCGGTTCGAGCAGTACTTC

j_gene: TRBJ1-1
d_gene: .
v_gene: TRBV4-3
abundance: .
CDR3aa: CASSQDTRVSEAFF
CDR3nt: TGCGCCAGCAGCCAAGATACCAGGGTCTCTGAAGCTTTCTTT

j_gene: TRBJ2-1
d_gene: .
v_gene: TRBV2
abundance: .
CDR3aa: CASSLQPYNEQFF
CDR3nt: TGTGCCAGCAGTTTACAGCCCTACAATGAGCAGTTCTTC

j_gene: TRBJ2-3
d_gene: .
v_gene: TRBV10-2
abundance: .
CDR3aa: CASSPGDTQYF
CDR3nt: TGCGCCAGCAGCCCCGGGGATACGCAGTATTTT

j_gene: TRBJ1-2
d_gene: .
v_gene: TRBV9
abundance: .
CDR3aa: CASSVNRYGYTF
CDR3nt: TGTGCCAGCAGCGTAAACCGATATGGCTACACCTTC

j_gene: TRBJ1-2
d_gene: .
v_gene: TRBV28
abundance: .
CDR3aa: CASSLPGGNYGYTF
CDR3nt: TGTGCCAGCAGTTTACCGGGGGGGAACTATGGCTACACCTTC

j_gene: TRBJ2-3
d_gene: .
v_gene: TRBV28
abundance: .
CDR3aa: CASSPHTDTQYF
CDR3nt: TGTGCCAGCAGTCCGCACACAGATACGCAGTATTTT

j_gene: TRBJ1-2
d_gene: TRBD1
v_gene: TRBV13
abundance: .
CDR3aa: CASSDRQGRNYGYTF
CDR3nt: TGTGCCAGCAGCGACCGACAGGGGAGAAACTATGGCTACACCTTC

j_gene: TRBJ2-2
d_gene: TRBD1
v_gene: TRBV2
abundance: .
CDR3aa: CASSRTGNTGELFF
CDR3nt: TGTGCCAGCAGTAGGACAGGGAACACCGGGGAGCTGTTTTTT

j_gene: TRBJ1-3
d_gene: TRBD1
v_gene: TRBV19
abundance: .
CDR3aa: CASSVTQGASGNTIYF
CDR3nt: TGTGCCAGTAGCGTAACTCAGGGGGCCTCTGGAAACACCATATATTTT

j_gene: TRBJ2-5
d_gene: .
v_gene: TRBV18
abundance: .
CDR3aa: CASSPIGPETQYF
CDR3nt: TGTGCCAGCTCACCGATAGGTCCAGAGACCCAGTACTTC

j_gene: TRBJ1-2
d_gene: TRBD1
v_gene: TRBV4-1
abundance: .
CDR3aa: CASRDRVIHGYTF
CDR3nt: TGCGCCAGCCGGGACAGGGTAATCCATGGCTACACCTTC

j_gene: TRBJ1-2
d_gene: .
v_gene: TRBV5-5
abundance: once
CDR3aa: CASSLRWGSDYGYTF
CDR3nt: TGTGCCAGCAGCTTGAGATGGGGATCGGACTATGGCTACACCTTC

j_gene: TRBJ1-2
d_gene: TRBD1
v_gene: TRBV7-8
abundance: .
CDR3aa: CASRLGGQKYGYTF
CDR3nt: TGTGCCAGCAGACTGGGGGGACAGAAGTATGGCTACACCTTC

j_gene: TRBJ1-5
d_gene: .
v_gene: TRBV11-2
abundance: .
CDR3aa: CASSILRDQPQHF
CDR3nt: TGTGCCAGCAGCATCCTTCGGGATCAGCCCCAGCATTTT

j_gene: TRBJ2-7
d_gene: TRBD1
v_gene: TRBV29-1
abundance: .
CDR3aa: CSARDSSYEQYF
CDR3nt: TGCAGCGCCCGGGACAGCTCCTACGAGCAGTACTTC

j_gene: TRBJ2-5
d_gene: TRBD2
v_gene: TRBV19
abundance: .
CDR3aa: CASRAAGDRETQYF
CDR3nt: TGTGCCAGTAGGGCAGCGGGAGATAGAGAGACCCAGTACTTC

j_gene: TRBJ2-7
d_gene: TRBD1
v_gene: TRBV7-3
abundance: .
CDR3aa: CASSLSGTGIYEQYF
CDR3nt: TGTGCCAGCAGCTTAAGTGGGACAGGAATCTACGAGCAGTACTTC

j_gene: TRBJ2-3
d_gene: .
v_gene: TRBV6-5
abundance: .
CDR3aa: CASSYRTGDTQYF
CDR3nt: TGTGCCAGCAGTTACCGGACCGGAGATACGCAGTATTTT

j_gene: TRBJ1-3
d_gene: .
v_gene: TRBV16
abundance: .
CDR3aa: CASSRNWGAQNSGNTIYF
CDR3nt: TGTGCCAGCAGCCGGAATTGGGGGGCTCAGAACTCTGGAAACACCATATATTTT

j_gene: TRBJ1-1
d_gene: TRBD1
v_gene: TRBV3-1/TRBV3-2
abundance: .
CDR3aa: CASSRTWDRGLWNTEAFF
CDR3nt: TGTGCCAGCAGCCGGACCTGGGACAGGGGTCTTTGGAACACTGAAGCTTTCTTT